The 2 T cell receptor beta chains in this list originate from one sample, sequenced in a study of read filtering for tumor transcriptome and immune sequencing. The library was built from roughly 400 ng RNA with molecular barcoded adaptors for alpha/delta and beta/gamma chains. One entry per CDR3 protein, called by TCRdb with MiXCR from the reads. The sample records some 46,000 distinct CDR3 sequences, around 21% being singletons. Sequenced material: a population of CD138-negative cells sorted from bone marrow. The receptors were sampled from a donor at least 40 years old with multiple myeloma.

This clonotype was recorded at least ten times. The CDR3 region is CASSHPGTGIYEQYF. The CDR3 DNA reads TGCGCCAGCAGCCATCCCGGGACAGGGATCTACGAGCAGTACTTC. V usage is TRBV4-1 and J usage is TRBJ2-7; 9 nucleotides agree with TRBD1. The germline V gene has CDR1 MGHRA and CDR2 YSYEKL. This CDR3 contains 15 residues. V lost 3 bases and J lost 3; bases outside the gene matches: 6.

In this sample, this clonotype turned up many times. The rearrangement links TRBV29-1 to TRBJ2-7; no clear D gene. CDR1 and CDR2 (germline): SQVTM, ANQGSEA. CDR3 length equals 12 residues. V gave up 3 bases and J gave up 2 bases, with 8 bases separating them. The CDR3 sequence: CSVESTTYEQYF. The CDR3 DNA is TGCAGCGTTGAGAGTACGACCTACGAGCAGTACTTC.